Each of the 15 T cell receptor beta chains below was sequenced from the same sample in a study of blood T cell repertoires in COVID-19. Assay: immunoSEQ multiplex PCR; the TCRdb copy retains only in-frame clones and omits some. Among approximately 240,000 clones listed, more than 75% were seen once. The sequenced sample consisted of peripheral blood. These receptors were collected from a woman aged 25 to 45 who had recovered from COVID-19.

This clone is a singleton in its sample. The V call is TRBV29-1, the J call TRBJ2-1, with a tentative D call TRBD2 (5 bases). This CDR3 comprises 16 residues. From germline, CDR1 is SQVTM and CDR2 ANQGSEA. V shed 4 bases and J shed 0 bases, with 16 bases lying between them. In nucleotides, the CDR3 is TGCAGCGTTGCAGGTGGGAGTTTATTCTCCTACAATGAGCAGTTCTTC. This codes for CSVAGGSLFSYNEQFF.

The V and J genes are TRBV7-2 and TRBJ1-1; D is possibly TRBD1 (6 bases). V was shortened by 5 bases and J by 2 bases, with 18 bases between the two germline ends. There are 16 residues in the CDR3. Germline values: CDR1 SGHTA, CDR2 FQGNSA. The DNA for the CDR3 is TGTGCCAGCAGCCCCCTTTGGGGGCGCTTCAACACTGAAGCTTTCTTT. Translated: CASSPLWGRFNTEAFF.

This rearrangement joins TRBV7-3 to TRBJ2-5, with 10 bases matching TRBD1. The V and J ends lost 2 bases and 5 bases, in that order; junction bases with no gene match: 8. This CDR3 has 16 amino acids. The germline gives CDR1 SGHTA, CDR2 FQGTGA. CDR3 region: CASSLGTGAVGETQYF. The CDR3 region has the DNA TGTGCCAGCAGCTTAGGGACAGGGGCCGTCGGGGAGACCCAGTACTTC.

This sequence joins TRBV27 and TRBJ1-1, with TRBD1 as a possible D gene (6 bases). Germline CDR1 reads MNHEY; CDR2 reads SMNVEV (reference sequence). CDR3 length: 14 residues. V shed 5 bases and J shed 0 bases, with 10 bases lying between them. The CDR3 sequence: CASSLRGMNTEAFF. CDR3 DNA: TGTGCCAGCAGTCTCAGGGGCATGAACACTGAAGCTTTCTTT.

The V and J genes are TRBV27 and TRBJ1-2; D possibly corresponds to TRBD1 (6 bases). The ends were cut back, 5 bases at V and 6 bases at J, with 19 bases in the middle. This CDR3 spans 15 amino acids. Germline loops: CDR1 MNHEY, CDR2 SMNVEV (reference sequence). DNA for the CDR3: TGTGCCAGCAGTACCTCGGGACACCCCTGGGATGGCTACACCTTC. It yields the protein CASSTSGHPWDGYTF.

CDR3: CASSRIEREQYF. The CDR3, as DNA: TGTGCCAGCAGTAGGATTGAGCGTGAGCAGTACTTC. The chain couples TRBV12-3 or TRBV12-4 to TRBJ2-7; the D is unclear. This CDR3 region has 12 residues. Trimming left V 5 bases short and J 7 bases short, with 12 bases between.

A single count supports this clone. The rearrangement links TRBV5-1 to TRBJ2-1; 7 positions agree with TRBD2. The CDR3 has 16 residues. Looked up from germline, CDR1 is SGHRS and CDR2 is YFSETQ. V trimming: 4 bases; J trimming: 5 bases; junction bases outside the gene matches: 12. The CDR3 bases are TGCGCCAGCAGCCGGATAACTAGCGATTGGGACAATGAGCAGTTCTTC. Protein sequence: CASSRITSDWDNEQFF.

This rearrangement joins TRBV11-2 to TRBJ2-7; D gene ambiguous. The germline CDR1 and CDR2 sequences are SGHAT and FQNNGV. Trimming left V 0 bases short and J 3 bases short, with 12 bases between. The CDR3 loop spans 15 amino acids. CDR3 protein: CASSLERVAYYEQYF. The DNA for the CDR3 is TGTGCCAGCAGCTTAGAACGGGTAGCATACTACGAGCAGTACTTC.

The gene calls are TRBV15 and TRBJ1-2; no reliable D call. V gave up 0 bases and J gave up 7 bases, with 9 bases separating them. Germline V gives CDR1 LNHNV, CDR2 YYDKDF (reference sequence). This CDR3 has 13 amino acids. The CDR3 loop reads CATSREGLGGYTF. In DNA, the CDR3 is TGTGCCACCAGCAGAGAAGGACTCGGTGGCTACACCTTC.

V gene TRBV7-2 combines with J gene TRBJ1-2; D gene uncertain. Trimming removed 3 bases at V and 7 bases at J, with 15 bases between. This CDR3 spans 14 amino acids. Looked up from germline, CDR1 is SGHTA and CDR2 is FQGNSA. CDR3 DNA: TGTGCCAGCAGCTTCAGCGTAGCCATAACTGGCTACACCTTC. Translated, it gives CASSFSVAITGYTF.

V is TRBV7-9 and J is TRBJ1-2; D is unclear. This CDR3 comprises 14 residues. In germline, CDR1 is SEHNR, CDR2 FQNEAQ (reference sequence). V lost 8 bases and J lost 1, with 14 bases in between. DNA for the CDR3: TGTGCCAGCGACGGGATAAACCTTAACTATGGCTACACCTTC. The encoded protein is CASDGINLNYGYTF. Drawing the rest from reference TRBV7-9 and TRBJ1-2, the complete variable domain is DTGVSQNPRHKITKRGQNVTFRCDPISEHNRLYWYRQTLGQGPEFLTYFQNEAQLEKSRLLSDRFSAERPKGSFSTLEIQRTEQGDSAMYLCASDGINLNYGYTFGSGTRLTVV.

The DNA of the CDR3 is TGTGCCAGCAGTACAAGCGGGTGGCCTCAAGAGACCCAGTACTTC. Protein sequence: CASSTSGWPQETQYF. The chain uses TRBV6-5 and TRBJ2-5, with D possibly being TRBD2 (6 bases). The germline V gene has CDR1 MNHEY and CDR2 SVGAGI. CDR3 size: 15 residues. Trimming removed 5 bases from V and 2 bases from J, with 15 bases in between.

The chain combines TRBV27 with TRBJ2-7; D perhaps matches TRBD1 (6 bases). The V gene lost 3 bases and the J gene lost 5 bases, with 14 bases spanning the gap. Looked up from germline, CDR1 is MNHEY and CDR2 is SMNVEV (reference sequence). The CDR3 runs to 14 residues. This chain's CDR3 is CASSFGAGVHEQYF. The CDR3 coding sequence is TGTGCCAGCAGTTTCGGTGCAGGGGTCCACGAGCAGTACTTC.

The chain recombines TRBV7-6 with TRBJ2-1, with D perhaps matching TRBD1 (6 bases). The CDR3 has 16 amino acids. V was trimmed by 5 bases and J by 2 bases, leaving 16 bases between them. Looked up from germline, CDR1 is SGHVS and CDR2 is FNYEAQ. CDR3 in amino acids: CASSARSGQPYNEQFF. Here the CDR3 DNA reads TGTGCCAGCAGCGCCCGGTCCGGACAGCCCTACAATGAGCAGTTCTTC.

V and J are TRBV5-1 and TRBJ2-7; TRBD1 agrees at 9 bases. This CDR3 comprises 17 residues. Losses at the gene ends were 1 base for V and 7 bases for J; bases not matched to a gene: 15. Per the germline V gene, CDR1 is SGHRS and CDR2 is YFSETQ. DNA of the CDR3: TGCGCCAGCAGCTTGTTCCATGGCCGGACAGGGGCCAGGGAGCAGTACTTC. It translates to CASSLFHGRTGAREQYF. The complete variable domain, with remaining parts taken from reference TRBV5-1 and TRBJ2-7, reads KAGVTQTPRYLIKTRGQQVTLSCSPISGHRSVSWYQQTPGQGLQFLFEYFSETQRNKGNFPGRFSGRQFSNSRSEMNVSTLELGDSALYLCASSLFHGRTGAREQYFGPGTRLTVT.